A single sample is the source of the 8 T cell receptor beta chains below, sequenced in a study of cytotoxic CD8 clonotypes in ibrutinib-treated CLL. Profiled with immunoSEQ multiplex PCR; TCRdb holds only in-frame clones, not every one. The sample has some 200,000 clones, 60% to 80% seen once. Sequences were derived from PBMCs, sampled after 12 months of ibrutinib treatment. Receptor source: a human donor with chronic lymphocytic leukemia.

In the case of this clone: At one of its ends the junction is not consistent with the germline gene, which may arise from a read error. The rearrangement links TRBV6-1 to TRBJ1-3; TRBD1 aligns across 9 bases. Germline CDR1 is MNHNS and CDR2 is SASEGT. The CDR3 runs to 14 residues. Written as DNA, the CDR3 is TGTGCCAGCAGTGAAGTACCGGGACAGGGAATGCTTTTATTT. Amino acid sequence: CASSEVPGQGMLLF.

V usage is TRBV5-8 and J usage is TRBJ1-5, with 7 bases matching TRBD1. V dropped 5 bases and J dropped 1; count of bases not matched to a gene: 6. Germline CDR1 reads SGHTS; CDR2 reads YDEGEE. The CDR3 contains 15 residues. The DNA for the CDR3 is TGTGCCAGCAGTCACAGGGGAGGCAGCAATCAGCCCCAGCATTTT. This gives the protein CASSHRGGSNQPQHF.

The chain employs TRBV2 and TRBJ1-3; D is ambiguous. This CDR3 region has 14 residues. Trimming stripped 3 bases from V and 0 bases from J, with 6 bases between. Germline CDR1 SNHLY, CDR2 FYNNEI. The CDR3 coding sequence is TGTGCCAGCAGTGACCGAAGCTCTGGAAACACCATATATTTT. It translates to CASSDRSSGNTIYF.

This chain links TRBV15 with TRBJ2-3, with D unresolved. This CDR3 is 15 amino acids long. CDR1 is LNHNV, CDR2 YYDKDF, per germline (reference sequence). The V and J ends lost 5 bases and 0 bases respectively, with 12 bases between them. Here the CDR3 reads CATSQPAVSTDTQYF. CDR3 sequence (DNA): TGTGCCACCAGCCAACCTGCCGTGAGCACAGATACGCAGTATTTT.

The chain joins TRBV2 to TRBJ2-5; TRBD2 matches at 11 bases. Losses at the gene ends were 1 base for V and 5 bases for J; bases not matched to a gene: 6. CDR1 and CDR2 (germline): SNHLY, FYNNEI. The length of the CDR3 is 16 residues. The CDR3 sequence: CASSEGGTSGGETQYF. CDR3 coding DNA: TGTGCCAGCAGTGAAGGAGGGACTAGCGGCGGGGAGACCCAGTACTTC.

The rearrangement uses TRBV6-5 and TRBJ1-2; D unresolved. The germline V and J ends were trimmed by 10 bases and 4 bases, with 16 bases remaining between them. CDR1 MNHEY and CDR2 SVGAGI come from the germline V gene. CDR3 size: 13 residues. The CDR3 loop is CATSTFVPYGYTF. The DNA for the CDR3 is TGTGCCACCTCAACTTTCGTCCCCTATGGCTACACCTTC.

V usage is TRBV5-1 and J usage is TRBJ2-1; no clear D gene. The CDR3 is 14 residues long. The germline CDR1 and CDR2 sequences are SGHRS and YFSETQ. V lost 0 bases to trimming and J lost 8 bases, with 12 bases between them. Written as DNA, the CDR3 is TGCGCCAGCAGCTTGGGGGATCTACAGCATGAGCAGTTCTTC. Translated, it gives CASSLGDLQHEQFF.

The chain uses TRBV30 and TRBJ2-7; the D is unclear. The germline CDR1 and CDR2 sequences are GTSNPN and SVGIG (reference sequence). The CDR3 contains 12 residues. V dropped 0 bases and J dropped 7 bases, with 10 bases sitting between them. CDR3 residues: CAWSVRSGEQYF. The CDR3 nucleotides are TGTGCCTGGAGTGTACGATCCGGGGAGCAGTACTTC. The complete variable domain, with remaining parts taken from reference TRBV30 and TRBJ2-7, reads SQTIHQWPATLVQPVGSPLSLECTVEGTSNPNLYWYRQAAGRGLQLLFYSVGIGQISSEVPQNLSASRPQDRQFILSSKKLLLSDSGFYLCAWSVRSGEQYFGPGTRLTVT.